This entry is about one TCR beta chain. Its specificity is not known. TCRdb's copy holds only in-frame clones and misses some; the assay was immunoSEQ multiplex PCR. The table shows about 53,000 clones, with around 85% occurring only once. CDR1 is MNHEY, CDR2 SVGAGI, per germline. Trimming removed 4 bases from V and 5 bases from J, with 15 bases in between. The CDR3 has 15 residues. This sample stems from a study of PD-L1 blockade in urothelial cancer. Study context: Analyses were performed on blood at 3 weeks after treatment start (the second dose) and at 6 weeks. Broader study findings: Tumor-associated clones in the blood of durable-benefit patients grew more at 3 weeks.

Stated time point: pretreatment peripheral blood. Enrolled patients showed locally advanced or metastatic urothelial carcinoma. The genes are TRBV6-5 and TRBJ1-5; tentatively, D is TRBD1 (6 bases). The source is a woman aged 60-75 years with urothelial cancer. The sequences come from PBMCs, collected around atezolizumab (anti-PD-L1) treatment. CDR3 in amino acids: CASSSQRGGDQPQHF. The CDR3 nucleotides read TGTGCCAGCAGTTCCCAAAGAGGGGGTGATCAGCCCCAGCATTTT.